The present entry profiles one T cell receptor (beta chain) with its context. The table came from immunoSEQ multiplex PCR; TCRdb's copy has only in-frame clones and leaves some out. The top ten clones hold about 2.4% of a sample with about 130,000 clones, more than 70% of them seen once. Stated time point: peripheral blood 6 weeks after treatment start. V was trimmed by 1 base and J by 2 bases, leaving 6 bases between them. The CDR3 is 14 residues long. Germline loops: CDR1 LNHDA, CDR2 SQIVND (reference sequence). These data come from a study of PD-L1 blockade in urothelial cancer. Sequences were derived from PBMCs, sampled around atezolizumab (anti-PD-L1) treatment. V usage is TRBV19 and J usage is TRBJ1-5; D call uncertain. The clonotype comes from a man aged 50 to 59 with urothelial cancer. CDR3 region: CASSIAVGNQPQHF. Here the CDR3 DNA reads TGTGCCAGTAGTATAGCCGTTGGCAATCAGCCCCAGCATTTT.